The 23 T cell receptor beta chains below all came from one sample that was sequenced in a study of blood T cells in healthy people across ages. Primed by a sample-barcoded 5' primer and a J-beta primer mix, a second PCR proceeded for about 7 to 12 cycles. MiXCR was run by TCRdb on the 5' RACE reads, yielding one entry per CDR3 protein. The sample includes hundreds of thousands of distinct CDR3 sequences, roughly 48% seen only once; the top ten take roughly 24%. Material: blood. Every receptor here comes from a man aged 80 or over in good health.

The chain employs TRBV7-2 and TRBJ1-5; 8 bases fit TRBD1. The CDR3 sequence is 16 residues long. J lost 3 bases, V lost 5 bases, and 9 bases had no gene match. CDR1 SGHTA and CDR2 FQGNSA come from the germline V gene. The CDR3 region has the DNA TGTGCCAGCAGCCCTTCGACAGGGGCCCTCAATCAGCCCCAGCATTTT. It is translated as CASSPSTGALNQPQHF.

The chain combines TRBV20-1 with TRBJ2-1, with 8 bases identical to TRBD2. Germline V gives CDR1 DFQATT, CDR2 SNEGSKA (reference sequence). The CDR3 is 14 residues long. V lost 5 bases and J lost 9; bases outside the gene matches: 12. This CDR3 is CSAYNRGGLIEQFF. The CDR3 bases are TGCAGTGCTTACAACCGGGGGGGCCTTATTGAGCAGTTCTTC.

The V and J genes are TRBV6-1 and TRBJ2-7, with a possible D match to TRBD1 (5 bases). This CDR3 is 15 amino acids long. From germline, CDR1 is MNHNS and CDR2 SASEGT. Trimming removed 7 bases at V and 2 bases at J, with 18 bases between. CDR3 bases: TGTGCCAGCACCAACAATCCAGGGCCGACCTACGAGCAGTACTTC. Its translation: CASTNNPGPTYEQYF.

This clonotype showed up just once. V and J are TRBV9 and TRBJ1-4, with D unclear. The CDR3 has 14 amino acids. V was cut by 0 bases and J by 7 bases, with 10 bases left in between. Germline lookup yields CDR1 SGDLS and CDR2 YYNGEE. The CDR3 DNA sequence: TGTGCCAGCAGCGTAGGGGATCGTGGTGAAAAACTGTTTTTT. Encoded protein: CASSVGDRGEKLFF.

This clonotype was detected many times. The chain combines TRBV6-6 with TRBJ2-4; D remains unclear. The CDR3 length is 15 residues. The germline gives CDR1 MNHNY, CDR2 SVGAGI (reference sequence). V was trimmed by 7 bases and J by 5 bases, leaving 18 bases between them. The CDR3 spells CASNPNPGLENIQYF. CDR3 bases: TGTGCCAGCAACCCAAACCCAGGATTGGAAAACATTCAGTACTTC.

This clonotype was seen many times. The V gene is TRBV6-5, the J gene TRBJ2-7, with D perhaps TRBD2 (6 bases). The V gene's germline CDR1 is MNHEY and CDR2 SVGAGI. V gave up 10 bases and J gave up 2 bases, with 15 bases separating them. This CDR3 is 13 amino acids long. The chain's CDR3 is CATGASATYEQYF. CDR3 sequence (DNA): TGTGCCACTGGGGCTAGCGCCACCTACGAGCAGTACTTC.

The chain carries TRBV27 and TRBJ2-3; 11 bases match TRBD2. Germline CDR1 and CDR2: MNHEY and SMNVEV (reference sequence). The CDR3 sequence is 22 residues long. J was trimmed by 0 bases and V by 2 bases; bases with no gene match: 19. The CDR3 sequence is CASSLRVLDGPSGRTSTDTQYF. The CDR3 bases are TGTGCCAGCAGTTTACGGGTCCTCGACGGCCCTAGCGGGAGGACTAGCACAGATACGCAGTATTTT.

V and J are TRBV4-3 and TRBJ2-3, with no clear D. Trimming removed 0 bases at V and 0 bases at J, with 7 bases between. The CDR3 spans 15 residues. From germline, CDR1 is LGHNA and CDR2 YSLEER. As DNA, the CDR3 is TGCGCCAGCAGCCAAGATTACCGCAGCACAGATACGCAGTATTTT. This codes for CASSQDYRSTDTQYF.

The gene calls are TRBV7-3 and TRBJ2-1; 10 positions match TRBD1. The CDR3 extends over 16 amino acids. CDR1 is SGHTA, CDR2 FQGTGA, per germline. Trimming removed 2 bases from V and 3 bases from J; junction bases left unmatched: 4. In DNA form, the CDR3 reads TGTGCCAGCAGCTTATCCGGGACAGGGGTCTACAATGAGCAGTTCTTC. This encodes CASSLSGTGVYNEQFF.

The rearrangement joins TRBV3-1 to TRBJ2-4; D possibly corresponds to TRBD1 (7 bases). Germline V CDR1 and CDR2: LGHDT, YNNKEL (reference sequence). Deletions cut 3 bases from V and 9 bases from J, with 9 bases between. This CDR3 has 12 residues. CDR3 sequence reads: CASSHQGGIQYF. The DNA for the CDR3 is TGTGCCAGCAGCCATCAGGGGGGCATTCAGTACTTC.

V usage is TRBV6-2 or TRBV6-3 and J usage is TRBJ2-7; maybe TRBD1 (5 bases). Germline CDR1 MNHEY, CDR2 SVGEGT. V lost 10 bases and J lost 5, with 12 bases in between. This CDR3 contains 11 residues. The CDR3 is CATGQGNEQYF. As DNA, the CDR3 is TGTGCCACCGGGCAGGGAAACGAGCAGTACTTC.

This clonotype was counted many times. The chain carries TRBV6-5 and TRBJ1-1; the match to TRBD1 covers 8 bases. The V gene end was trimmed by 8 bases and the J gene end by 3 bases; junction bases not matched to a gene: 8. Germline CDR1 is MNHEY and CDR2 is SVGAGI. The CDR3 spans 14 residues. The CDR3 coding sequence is TGTGCCAGCCGTATGTGGACAGGGTACACTGAAGCTTTCTTT. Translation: CASRMWTGYTEAFF.

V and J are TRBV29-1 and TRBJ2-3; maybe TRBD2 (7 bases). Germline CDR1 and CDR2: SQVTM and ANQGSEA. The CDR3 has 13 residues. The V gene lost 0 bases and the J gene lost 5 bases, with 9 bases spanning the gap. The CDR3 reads CSVEEGGGDTQYF. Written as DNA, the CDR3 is TGCAGCGTTGAAGAAGGGGGGGGAGATACGCAGTATTTT.

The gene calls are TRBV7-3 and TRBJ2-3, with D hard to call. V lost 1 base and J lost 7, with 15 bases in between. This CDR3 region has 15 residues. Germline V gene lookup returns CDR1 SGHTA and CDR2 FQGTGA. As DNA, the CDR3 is TGTGCCAGCAGCTTAAACTCTGTGTGGGGAAATACGCAGTATTTT. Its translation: CASSLNSVWGNTQYF.

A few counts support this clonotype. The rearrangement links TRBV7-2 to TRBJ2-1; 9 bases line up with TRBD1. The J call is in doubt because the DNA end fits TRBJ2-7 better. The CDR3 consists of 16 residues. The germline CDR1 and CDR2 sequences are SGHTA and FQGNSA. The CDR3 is CASSLRGTGSYNEQYF. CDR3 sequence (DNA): TGTGCCAGCAGCTTAAGGGGGACAGGGTCCTACAATGAGCAGTACTTC.

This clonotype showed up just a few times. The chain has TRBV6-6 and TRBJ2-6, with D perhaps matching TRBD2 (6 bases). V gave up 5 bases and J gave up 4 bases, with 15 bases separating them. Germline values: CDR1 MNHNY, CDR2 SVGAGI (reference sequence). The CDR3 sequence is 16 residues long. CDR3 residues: CASSRLGGAGANVLTF. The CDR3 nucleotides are TGTGCCAGCAGTCGACTCGGGGGAGCCGGGGCCAACGTCCTGACTTTC.

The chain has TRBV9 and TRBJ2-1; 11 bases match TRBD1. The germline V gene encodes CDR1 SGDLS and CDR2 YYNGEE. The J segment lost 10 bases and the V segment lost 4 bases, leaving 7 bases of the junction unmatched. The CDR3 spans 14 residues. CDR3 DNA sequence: TGTGCCAGCAGCACCGGGACAGGGGGACGAGAGCAGTTCTTC. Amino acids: CASSTGTGGREQFF.

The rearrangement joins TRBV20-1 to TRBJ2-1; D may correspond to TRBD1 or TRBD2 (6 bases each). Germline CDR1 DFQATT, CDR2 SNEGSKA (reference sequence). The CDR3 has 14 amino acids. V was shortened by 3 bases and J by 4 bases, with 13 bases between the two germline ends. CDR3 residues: CSARDGGSYNEQFF. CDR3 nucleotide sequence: TGCAGTGCTAGGGACGGGGGCTCATACAATGAGCAGTTCTTC.

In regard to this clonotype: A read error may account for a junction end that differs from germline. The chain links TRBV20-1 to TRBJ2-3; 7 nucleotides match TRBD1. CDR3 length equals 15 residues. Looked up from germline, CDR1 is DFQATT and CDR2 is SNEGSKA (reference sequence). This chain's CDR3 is CSARERGTVTGTQYF. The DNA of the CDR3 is TGCAGTGCTAGAGAGAGGGGGACAGTCACAGGTACGCAGTATTTT.

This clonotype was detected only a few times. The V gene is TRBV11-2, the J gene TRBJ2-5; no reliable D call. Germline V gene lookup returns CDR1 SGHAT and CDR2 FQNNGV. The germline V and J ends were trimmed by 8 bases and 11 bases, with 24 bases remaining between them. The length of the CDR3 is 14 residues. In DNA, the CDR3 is TGTGCCAGCGCCGACCGGCTTACCGGGTCTGAGCAGTACTTC. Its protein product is CASADRLTGSEQYF.

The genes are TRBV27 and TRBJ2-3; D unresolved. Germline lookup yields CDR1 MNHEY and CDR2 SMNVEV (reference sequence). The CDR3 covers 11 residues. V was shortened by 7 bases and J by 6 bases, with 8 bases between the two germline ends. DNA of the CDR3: TGTGCCAGCATCATTAGGGATACGCAGTATTTT. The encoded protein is CASIIRDTQYF.

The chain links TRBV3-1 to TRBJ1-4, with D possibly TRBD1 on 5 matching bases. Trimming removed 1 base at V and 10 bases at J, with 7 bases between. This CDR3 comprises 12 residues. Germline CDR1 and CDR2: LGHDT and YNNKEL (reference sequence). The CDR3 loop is CASSQGQLKLFF. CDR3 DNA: TGTGCCAGCAGCCAAGGACAGTTAAAACTGTTTTTT.

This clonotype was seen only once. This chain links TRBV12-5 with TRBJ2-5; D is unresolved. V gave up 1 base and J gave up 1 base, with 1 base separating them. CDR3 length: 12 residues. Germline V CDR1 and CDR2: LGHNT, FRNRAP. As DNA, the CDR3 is TGTGCTAGTGGTTTGGCCCAAGAGACCCAGTACTTC. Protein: CASGLAQETQYF.